This is a list of T cell receptor beta chains from one sample in a study of T-cell reconstitution after alpha-beta-depleted transplantation in children. TCRdb reprocessed the PCR reads with MiXCR, giving one entry per CDR3 protein. The data contain about 830,000 distinct CDR3 sequences, around 17% of them seen just once; the ten biggest clones take up around 5%. The input for sequencing was PBMCs, mostly from graft donor cells, taken 360 days after TCRalphabeta/CD19-depleted stem cell transplant. These receptors all stem from a male patient aged 5 to 17 who had a stem cell transplant for acute lymphoblastic leukemia, so the T cells may come from the graft donor. Each CDR3 is given without its conserved first and last residue.

j_call | cdr3_length | v_call | cdr3_aa
TRBJ2-2 | 11 | TRBV7-3 | ASSLTLGGELF
TRBJ2-3 | 14 | TRBV12-3/TRBV12-4 | ASSLASGTPTDTQY
TRBJ1-1 | 11 | TRBV7-9 | ASSLEAWRGAF
TRBJ2-1 | 14 | TRBV12-3/TRBV12-4 | ASRLPVGSGSNEQF
TRBJ2-3 | 12 | TRBV10-3 | ATGPGTATDTQY
TRBJ2-5 | 13 | TRBV7-9 | ASSGQGTNQETQY
TRBJ1-1 | 14 | TRBV11-1 | ASSLGGPGGNTEAF
TRBJ1-2 | 12 | TRBV7-9 | ASSFGTGINGYT
TRBJ2-7 | 13 | TRBV4-1 | ASSHRTSETYEQY
TRBJ1-5 | 12 | TRBV11-2 | ASSLEGESQPQH
TRBJ1-6 | 15 | TRBV7-8 | ASSALKAGIYNSPLH
TRBJ2-7 | 17 | TRBV20-1 | SASHWTGGNIGSSYEQY
TRBJ1-2 | 13 | TRBV5-1 | ASSLAEGALNGYT
TRBJ2-5 | 18 | TRBV5-4 | ASSLGLGSGSLKGKETQY
TRBJ2-2 | 12 | TRBV7-9 | ASSLTGGGGELF
TRBJ2-1 | 15 | TRBV18 | ASSPSAGAKGYNEQF